This T cell receptor beta chain derives from a study of identical twins. MiXCR, run by TCRdb on the 5' RACE reads, gives a single entry per CDR3 protein. The sample includes 600,000 to 850,000 distinct CDR3 sequences, 15% to 20% of them seen just once. Germline CDR1 DFQATT, CDR2 SNEGSKA (reference sequence). V gave up 5 bases and J gave up 0 bases; unmatched junction bases: 4. The CDR3 length is 14 residues. The study, taken as a whole, reports: It was cross-sectional statistical analysis, not following the same donors, that the conclusions relied on.

About this clonotype itself: Its antigen is not known.

The same sample was also studied in work on T cells expressing NK-cell markers. That source notes: The eight sequenced donors comprised seven who were HCMV-seropositive and one who was seronegative. In over 5 donors, dominant CD3+CD56+NKG2C+ clonotypes ranked among the top 10 CD8+ clonotypes. These clonotypes additionally ranked first within the CD3+CD56-NKG2C+ fraction of a few donors.

This TCR was recovered from a woman aged 18-29 years in good health. The rearrangement links TRBV20-1 to TRBJ2-4, with 7 bases lining up with TRBD1. The sequenced sample was PBMCs. CDR3 nucleotide sequence: TGCAGTGCTTACCCAGGGGGAGCCAAAAACATTCAGTACTTC. It codes for CSAYPGGAKNIQYF.